The clone carrying this T cell receptor (beta chain) came up many times. Preparing the TCRbeta library involved the use of unique molecular identifiers. TCRdb passed the PCR reads through MiXCR, listing each CDR3 protein once. The repertoire includes around 600,000 distinct CDR3 sequences, about 10% of them detected once, and about 4.3% sits in the top ten. The CDR3 is 11 amino acids. Germline-derived CDR1 and CDR2 are MNHEY and SVGAGI. The V gene lost 2 bases and the J gene lost 7 bases, with 6 bases spanning the gap. The data are from a study of T-cell reconstitution after alpha-beta-depleted transplantation in children.

This receptor was taken from a human donor who donated a stem cell graft to a child with acute myeloid leukemia. The genes are TRBV6-5 and TRBJ2-7; no firm D call. This sample comprised PBMCs from the stem cell graft donor, obtained from the stem cell graft. CDR3 protein: CASSYMGEQYF. The DNA for the CDR3 is TGTGCCAGCAGTTACATGGGAGAGCAGTACTTC.